These 7 T cell receptor beta chains were sequenced from one sample in a study of Ad26.COV2.S vaccination and SARS-CoV-2 variants. Treatment given: 15 to 20 received Ad26.COV2.S at low or high dose, single or two shots; 5 received placebo; per-sample allocation not given. At day 63 after the first vaccine or placebo injection, samples were drawn. Generated by immunoSEQ multiplex PCR, the TCRdb table keeps only in-frame clones and is missing some. The table shows roughly 680,000 clones, with about 89% occurring only once. Sequenced here: peripheral blood, sampled in a trial of Ad26.COV2.S vaccine versus placebo. The receptors were sampled from a person between 18 and 59 years old who received the Ad26.COV2.S COVID-19 vaccine or a placebo.

As for this clone: Other DNA sequences in the same sample also yield this CDR3. The chain combines TRBV29-1 with TRBJ2-7; D gene ambiguous. This CDR3 comprises 11 residues. With 2 bases removed from V and 1 base from J, the gap between germline ends came to 3 bases. The germline CDR1 and CDR2 sequences are SQVTM and ANQGSEA. The CDR3: CSVESSYEQYF. The CDR3 nucleotides read TGCAGCGTTGAAAGTTCCTACGAGCAGTACTTC.

This chain links TRBV18 with TRBJ1-1; 7 positions agree with TRBD1. After removal of 2 bases from V and 0 bases from J, the junction contained 6 bases not matched to a gene. Germline CDR1 KGHSH, CDR2 LQKENI. The length of the CDR3 is 16 residues. In DNA form, the CDR3 reads TGTGCCAGCTCACCATTCAACAGGGGAATGAACACTGAAGCTTTCTTT. It encodes CASSPFNRGMNTEAFF.

The chain carries TRBV28 and TRBJ1-2; D may be TRBD1 (5 bases). Germline V gene lookup returns CDR1 MDHEN and CDR2 SYDVKM. There are 12 residues in the CDR3. The ends were cut back, 5 bases at V and 3 bases at J, with 7 bases in the middle. CDR3 coding DNA: TGTGCCAGCAGTGGGGGATACTATGGCTACACCTTC. It encodes CASSGGYYGYTF.

This clone has at least ten counts. The V gene is TRBV7-2, the J gene TRBJ2-7, with D maybe TRBD1 (5 bases). V was trimmed by 1 base and J by 5 bases, leaving 18 bases between them. From germline, CDR1 is SGHTA and CDR2 FQGNSA. The CDR3 is 16 amino acids. The CDR3 protein is CASSLEPAGRWNEQYF. In nucleotides, the CDR3 is TGTGCCAGCAGCTTAGAACCCGCAGGGCGATGGAACGAGCAGTACTTC.

The chain combines TRBV2 with TRBJ1-2, with 8 bases fitting TRBD1. J lost 4 bases, V lost 6 bases, and 7 bases had no gene match. Germline V gene lookup returns CDR1 SNHLY and CDR2 FYNNEI. The CDR3 totals 14 residues. CDR3 loop: CASSPGTGAYGYTF. CDR3 bases: TGTGCCAGCAGCCCCGGGACAGGAGCCTATGGCTACACCTTC.

The chain uses TRBV11-2 and TRBJ2-7; possibly TRBD1 for D (6 bases). Between the trimmed V and J ends, which lost 0 bases and 3 bases, there was a span of 12 bases. This CDR3 spans 15 amino acids. CDR1 SGHAT and CDR2 FQNNGV come from the germline V gene. The CDR3 loop reads CASSLDRVTGYEQYF. CDR3 coding DNA: TGTGCCAGCAGCTTAGATCGGGTGACAGGCTACGAGCAGTACTTC.

This chain joins TRBV10-3 and TRBJ1-1, with a tentative D call TRBD1 (6 bases). Trimming took 7 bases from V and 0 from J, leaving 9 bases between them. Germline-derived CDR1 and CDR2 are ENHRY and SYGVKD. This CDR3 has 13 amino acids. The CDR3 reads CAIKDRMNTEAFF. CDR3 bases: TGTGCCATCAAGGACAGAATGAACACTGAAGCTTTCTTT.